This T cell receptor beta chain came from a study of cytomegalovirus exposure and HLA in healthy donors. Details on this clone: As yet, its antigen is unknown.

Study-wide results and limits: Whilst most TCR sequences proved rare, a subset of public TCRs occurred across many donors.

Primers for the PCR totalled 60 Vbeta and 13 Jbeta. Clones were read by immunoSEQ multiplex PCR, and TCRdb kept only the in-frame ones, dropping some. The data contain around 130,000 clones, more than 60% of them seen just once; the ten biggest clones take up less than 2%. Each donor's status was that of a healthy bone marrow donor. This CDR3 is built from 14 residues. V shed 5 bases and J shed 8 bases, with 21 bases lying between them. Germline values: CDR1 SQVTM, CDR2 ANQGSEA. This rearrangement joins TRBV29-1 to TRBJ1-1; no clear D. Material for sequencing was PBMCs. This receptor was taken from a man between 18 and 35 years old in good health and CMV-seronegative. The DNA of the CDR3 is TGCAGCGTTCAGTTAAGGCACCCGGGAGGGGAAGCTTTCTTT. Amino acids: CSVQLRHPGGEAFF.